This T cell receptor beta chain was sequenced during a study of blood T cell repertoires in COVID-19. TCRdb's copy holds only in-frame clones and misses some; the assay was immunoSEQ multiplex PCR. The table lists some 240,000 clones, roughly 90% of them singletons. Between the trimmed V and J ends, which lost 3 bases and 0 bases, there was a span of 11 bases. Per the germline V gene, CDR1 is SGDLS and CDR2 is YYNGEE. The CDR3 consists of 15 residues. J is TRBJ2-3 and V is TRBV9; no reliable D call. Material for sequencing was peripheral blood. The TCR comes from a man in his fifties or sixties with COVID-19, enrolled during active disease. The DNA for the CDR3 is TGTGCCAGCAGCGGCTTAACGACTAGCACAGATACGCAGTATTTT. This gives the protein CASSGLTTSTDTQYF.